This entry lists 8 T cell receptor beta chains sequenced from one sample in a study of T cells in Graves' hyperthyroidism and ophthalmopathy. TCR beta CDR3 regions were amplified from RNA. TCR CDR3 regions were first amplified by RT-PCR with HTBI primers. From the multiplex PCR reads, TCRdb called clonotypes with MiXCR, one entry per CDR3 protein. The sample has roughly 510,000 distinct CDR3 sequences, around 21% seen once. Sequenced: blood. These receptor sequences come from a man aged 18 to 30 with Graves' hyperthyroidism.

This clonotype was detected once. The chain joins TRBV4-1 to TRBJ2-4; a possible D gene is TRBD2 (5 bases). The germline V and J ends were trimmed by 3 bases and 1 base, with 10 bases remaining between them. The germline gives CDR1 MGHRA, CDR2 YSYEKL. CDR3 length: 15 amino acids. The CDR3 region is CASSHPGGAKNIQYF. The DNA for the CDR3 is TGCGCCAGCAGCCACCCCGGCGGGGCCAAAAACATTCAGTACTTC.

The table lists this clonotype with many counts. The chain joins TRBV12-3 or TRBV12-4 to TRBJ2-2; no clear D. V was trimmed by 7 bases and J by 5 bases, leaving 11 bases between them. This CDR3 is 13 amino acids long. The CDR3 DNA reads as TGTGCCAGCAATCTTCGGCGGACCGGGGAGCTGTTTTTT. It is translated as CASNLRRTGELFF.

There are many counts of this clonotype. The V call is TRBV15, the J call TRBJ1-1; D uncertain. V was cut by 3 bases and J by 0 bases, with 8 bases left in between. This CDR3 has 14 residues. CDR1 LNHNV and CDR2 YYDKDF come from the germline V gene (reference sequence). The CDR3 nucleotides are TGTGCCACCAGCAGGAGGAGAGTGAACACTGAAGCTTTCTTT. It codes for CATSRRRVNTEAFF.

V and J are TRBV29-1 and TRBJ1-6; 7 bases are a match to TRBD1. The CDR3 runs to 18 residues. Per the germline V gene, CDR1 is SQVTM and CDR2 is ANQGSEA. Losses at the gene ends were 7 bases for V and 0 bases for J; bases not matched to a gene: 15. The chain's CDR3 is CSAEPGQLPASYNSPLHF. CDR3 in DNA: TGCAGCGCCGAACCGGGACAGCTTCCAGCCTCCTATAATTCACCCCTCCACTTT. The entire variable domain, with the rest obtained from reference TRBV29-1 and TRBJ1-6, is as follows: SAVISQKPSRDICQRGTSLTIQCQVDSQVTMMFWYRQQPGQSLTLIATANQGSEATYESGFVIDKFPISRPNLTFSTLTVSNMSPEDSSIYLCSAEPGQLPASYNSPLHFGNGTRLTVT.

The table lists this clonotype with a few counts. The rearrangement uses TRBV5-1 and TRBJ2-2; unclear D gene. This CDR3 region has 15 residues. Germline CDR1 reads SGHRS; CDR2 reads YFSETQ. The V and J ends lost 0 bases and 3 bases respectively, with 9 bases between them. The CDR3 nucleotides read TGCGCCAGCAGCTTGGAGTCCCCCGACACCGGGGAGCTGTTTTTT. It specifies CASSLESPDTGELFF.

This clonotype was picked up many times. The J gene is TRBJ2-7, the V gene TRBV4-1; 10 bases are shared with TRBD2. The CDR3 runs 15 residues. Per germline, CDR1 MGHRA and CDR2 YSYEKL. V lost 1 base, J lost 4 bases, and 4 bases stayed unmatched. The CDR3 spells CASSQGASGGYEQYF. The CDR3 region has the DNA TGCGCCAGCAGCCAAGGAGCTAGCGGGGGTTACGAGCAGTACTTC.

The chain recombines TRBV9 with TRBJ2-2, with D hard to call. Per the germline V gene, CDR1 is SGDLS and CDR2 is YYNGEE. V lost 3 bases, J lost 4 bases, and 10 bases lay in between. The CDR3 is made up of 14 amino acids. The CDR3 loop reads CASSAVRRTGELFF. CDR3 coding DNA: TGTGCCAGCAGCGCCGTTCGGCGCACCGGGGAGCTGTTTTTT.

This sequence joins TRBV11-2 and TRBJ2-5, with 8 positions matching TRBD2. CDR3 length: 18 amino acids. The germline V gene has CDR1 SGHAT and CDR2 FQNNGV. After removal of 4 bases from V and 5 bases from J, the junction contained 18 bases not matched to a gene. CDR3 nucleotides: TGTGCCAGCAGCTCCCGCTCGGGGGGGGGATATATAACGGAGACCCAGTACTTC. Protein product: CASSSRSGGGYITETQYF.